The 8 T cell receptor beta chains reported below all come from one sample, sequenced in a study of T cell changes during pregnancy in multiple sclerosis. Data came from immunoSEQ multiplex PCR; TCRdb stores just in-frame clones and leaves some out. The table lists 20,000 to 25,000 clones, around 89% of them singletons. The material was CD8+ T cells from peripheral blood mononuclear cells, obtained in the first trimester of pregnancy. These receptors were taken from a female donor with multiple sclerosis, enrolled in a pregnancy study.

The J gene is TRBJ1-4, the V gene TRBV12-5; 7 nucleotides agree with TRBD1. Germline CDR1 reads LGHNT; CDR2 reads FRNRAP. The junction had 12 bases not matched to a gene; V was cut back by 7 bases and J by 7 bases. The CDR3 has 15 amino acids. The CDR3 DNA follows: TGTGCTAGTGCTTTCCAGGGGGGCCCCAGTGAAAAACTGTTTTTT. This sequence encodes CASAFQGGPSEKLFF.

The chain uses TRBV10-2 and TRBJ2-7; a possible D gene is TRBD2 (6 bases). Trimming took off 3 bases at V and 3 bases at J, with 12 bases between the two ends. The CDR3 loop spans 14 amino acids. The V gene's germline CDR1 is WSHSY and CDR2 SAAADI. The CDR3 nucleotides read TGCGCCAGCAGTGAAACTAGCCATGTCTACGAGCAGTACTTC. Protein: CASSETSHVYEQYF.

The rearrangement uses TRBV7-9 and TRBJ2-5; 12 bases align to TRBD2. With V trimmed by 6 bases and J by 1 base, 9 bases remained unmatched. CDR1 is SEHNR, CDR2 FQNEAQ, per germline (reference sequence). CDR3 length: 17 amino acids. CDR3 residues: CASSRSPGLAGQETQYF. The CDR3 bases are TGTGCCAGCAGTAGATCCCCGGGACTAGCGGGCCAAGAGACCCAGTACTTC.

The chain couples TRBV9 to TRBJ2-7, with TRBD2 as a possible D gene (5 bases). The V end was cut by 1 base, the J end by 5 bases, with 19 bases between. This CDR3 has 16 amino acids. The germline CDR1 and CDR2 sequences are SGDLS and YYNGEE. CDR3 sequence (DNA): TGTGCCAGCAGCGTAAGGGCGGGCCGGGAAAAGGACGAGCAGTACTTC. Its protein product is CASSVRAGREKDEQYF.

The V call is TRBV6-4, the J call TRBJ1-1, with 8 bases identical to TRBD1. The germline CDR1 and CDR2 sequences are MRHNA and SNTAGT. The ends lost 3 bases at V and 3 bases at J; junction bases unmatched: 6. The CDR3 loop spans 15 amino acids. The DNA of the CDR3 is TGTGCCAGCAGTGAGACCAGGGGGCGGGACACTGAAGCTTTCTTT. As protein: CASSETRGRDTEAFF.

This chain links TRBV2 with TRBJ1-3, with unresolved D. This CDR3 has 16 amino acids. Trimming removed 3 bases at V and 0 bases at J, with 12 bases between. Per germline, CDR1 SNHLY and CDR2 FYNNEI. CDR3: CASSDVLMFSGNTIYF. CDR3 sequence (DNA): TGTGCCAGCAGTGATGTCCTTATGTTCTCTGGAAACACCATATATTTT. Looking up the rest from reference TRBV2 and TRBJ1-3 gives the full variable domain: EPEVTQTPSHQVTQMGQEVILRCVPISNHLYFYWYRQILGQKVEFLVSFYNNEISEKSEIFDDQFSVERPDGSNFTLKIRSTKLEDSAMYFCASSDVLMFSGNTIYFGEGSWLTVV.

The V and J genes are TRBV30 and TRBJ1-5; 10 bases agree with TRBD1. CDR1 is GTSNPN and CDR2 is SVGIG in the germline V gene (reference sequence). The CDR3 runs 15 residues. Trimming removed 2 bases from V and 2 bases from J; junction bases left unmatched: 3. The CDR3 coding sequence is TGTGCCTGGAGTAAAGGGACAGGGGGCAATCAGCCCCAGCATTTT. Its protein is CAWSKGTGGNQPQHF.

The chain links TRBV4-2 to TRBJ2-7; TRBD1 agrees at 7 bases. The CDR3 length is 14 residues. Losses at the gene ends were 0 bases for V and 5 bases for J; bases not matched to a gene: 4. In germline, CDR1 is LGHNA, CDR2 YNFKEQ. The CDR3 reads CASSQDDRADEQYF. For the CDR3, the DNA is TGTGCCAGCAGCCAAGATGACAGGGCAGACGAGCAGTACTTC.